A selection of T cell receptor beta chains follows, all from one sample in a study of blood T cell repertoires in COVID-19. Assay: immunoSEQ multiplex PCR; the TCRdb copy retains only in-frame clones and omits some. Seen here are about 410,000 clones, around 91% observed once, and the top ten hold around 1.5%. Sequences were obtained from peripheral blood. Receptors were obtained from a middle-aged woman with COVID-19, enrolled during active disease. CDR3s include the opening cysteine and the closing phenylalanine or tryptophan. The D gene is left open where the match is weak. Clone sizes are given selectively: once, few, many, or a class where the clone is expanded.

TRBJ2-7,TRBV27,NA,NA,TGTGCCAGCAGCCGACAAACAGGGTTAATCGACGAGCAGTACTTC,CASSRQTGLIDEQYF
TRBJ2-1,TRBV24-1,NA,TRBD2,TGTGCCACCACGAAGGGACTAGCGGCCGCAGATGAGCAGTTCTTC,CATTKGLAAADEQFF
TRBJ2-2,TRBV20-1,NA,TRBD2,TGCAGTGCTAGTCGCCTAGCGGGGGGGCGAGACGGGGAGCTGTTTTTT,CSASRLAGGRDGELFF
TRBJ2-1,TRBV2,NA,TRBD2,TGTGCCAGCAGTGAAACCCTAGCGGAGGAGCAGTTCTTC,CASSETLAEEQFF
TRBJ2-5,TRBV29-1,NA,TRBD2,TGCAGCGTAGAGCGGGAGTGGCAAGAGACCCAGTACTTC,CSVEREWQETQYF
TRBJ1-3,TRBV6-6,once,NA,TGTGCCAGCAGTCGGGGGCCTGGAAACACCATATATTTT,CASSRGPGNTIYF
TRBJ1-5,TRBV28,NA,NA,TGTGCCAGCTCCTCGGTATATAGCAATCAGCCCCAGCATTTT,CASSSVYSNQPQHF
TRBJ2-7,TRBV30,NA,TRBD2,TGTGCCTTCGGACTAGCGACATACTACGAGCAGTACTTC,CAFGLATYYEQYF
TRBJ2-3,TRBV5-6,NA,NA,TGTGCCAGCAGCCCTTACAGGGATTACAATTCAGATACGCAGTATTTT,CASSPYRDYNSDTQYF
TRBJ1-1,TRBV2,once,TRBD1,TGTGCCAGCATGGACAGGGGGGCTGAAGCTTTCTTT,CASMDRGAEAFF
TRBJ2-1,TRBV7-9,NA,NA,TGTGCCAGCAGCTCCCCGGCGGGGACCAATGAGCAGTTCTTC,CASSSPAGTNEQFF
TRBJ2-2,TRBV5-5,NA,TRBD1,TGTGCCAGCAGTCCCATCATCCGGGACAGGGTCAACACCGGGGAGCTGTTTTTT,CASSPIIRDRVNTGELFF
TRBJ1-2,TRBV24-1,NA,NA,TGTGCCACCAGTGTGGGCACTAGCTATGGCTACACCTTC,CATSVGTSYGYTF
TRBJ1-1,TRBV4-2,few,TRBD1,TGTGCCAGCAGCCGATATAACAGGGGCCTGGCTGACACTGAAGCTTTCTTT,CASSRYNRGLADTEAFF
TRBJ1-6,TRBV7-2,NA,NA,TGTGCCAGCAGCGGCGGGACCCTCTCCTATAATTCACCCCTCCACTTT,CASSGGTLSYNSPLHF